This TCR beta chain is drawn from a study of Ad26.COV2.S vaccination and SARS-CoV-2 variants. Treatment of the sample: 15 to 20 received Ad26.COV2.S at low or high dose, single or two shots; 5 received placebo; per-sample allocation not given. Vaccine and placebo recipients were sampled on day 63 after the first injection. Recruitment in Boston yielded a donor of adult age, 18-55 years. This CDR3 comprises 13 residues. Germline V gene lookup returns CDR1 MNHEY and CDR2 SVGAGI. Unmatched junction bases numbered 5, after V lost 6 bases and J lost 5 bases. The protocol was immunoSEQ multiplex PCR, while the TCRdb copy is restricted to in-frame clones and leaves out a portion. The table includes 350,000 to 600,000 clones, about nine tenths detected once.

This receptor was taken from a person between 18 and 59 years old who received the Ad26.COV2.S COVID-19 vaccine or a placebo. Sequencing used peripheral blood, obtained in a trial of Ad26.COV2.S vaccine versus placebo. V and J are TRBV6-5 and TRBJ2-5; 8 bases agree with TRBD2. The CDR3 spells CASRGLVGETQYF. The CDR3 DNA reads as TGTGCCAGCAGGGGACTAGTCGGTGAGACCCAGTACTTC.